This TCR beta chain was identified in a study of blood T cell repertoires in COVID-19. Produced via immunoSEQ multiplex PCR; TCRdb's table is partial and in-frame only. This table has about 250,000 clones, 70% to 90% appearing once. In Cohort 3, a recovered donor had either two negative PCRs, clearance, or symptom resolution. The source is a woman aged 30 to 39 who had recovered from COVID-19. The sample consisted of PBMCs or T cells enriched from blood (not recorded which).

The CDR3 DNA is TGTGCCAGCAGTTACGCCTCGACAGGGTGGGAGGAAAAACTGTTTTTT. Translation gives CASSYASTGWEEKLFF. V usage is TRBV6-6 and J usage is TRBJ1-4, with 7 bases matching TRBD1. Looked up from germline, CDR1 is MNHNY and CDR2 is SVGAGI (reference sequence). The CDR3 sequence is 16 residues long. Losses at the gene ends were 2 bases for V and 8 bases for J; bases not matched to a gene: 11.